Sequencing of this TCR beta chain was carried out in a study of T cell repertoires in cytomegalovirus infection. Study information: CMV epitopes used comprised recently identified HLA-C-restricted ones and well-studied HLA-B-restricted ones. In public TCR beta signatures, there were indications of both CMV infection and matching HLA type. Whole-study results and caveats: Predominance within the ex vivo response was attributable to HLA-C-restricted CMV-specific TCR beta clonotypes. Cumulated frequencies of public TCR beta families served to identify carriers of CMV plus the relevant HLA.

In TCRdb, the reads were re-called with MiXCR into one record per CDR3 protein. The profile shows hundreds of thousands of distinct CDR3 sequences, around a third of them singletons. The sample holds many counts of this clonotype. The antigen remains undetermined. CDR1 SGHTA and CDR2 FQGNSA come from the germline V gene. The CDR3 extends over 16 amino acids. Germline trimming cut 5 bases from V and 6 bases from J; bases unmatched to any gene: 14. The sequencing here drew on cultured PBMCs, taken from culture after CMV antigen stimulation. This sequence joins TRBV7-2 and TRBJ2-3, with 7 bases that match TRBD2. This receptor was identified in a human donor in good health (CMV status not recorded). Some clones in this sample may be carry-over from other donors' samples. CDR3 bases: TGTGCCAGCAGCCCGCTGGGGGGGGGGGAGGCGGATACGCAGTATTTT. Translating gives CASSPLGGGEADTQYF.